Listed below are T cell receptor beta chains from one sample, sequenced in a study of PD-L1 blockade in urothelial cancer. Method: immunoSEQ multiplex PCR; TCRdb's copy keeps in-frame clones and lacks some. Among about 36,000 clones listed, approximately 88% were seen once. The source was PBMCs, collected around atezolizumab (anti-PD-L1) treatment. These receptors all stem from a middle-aged man with urothelial cancer. The CDR3 runs from the conserved cysteine through the conserved F or W. D genes are given only for firm matches. Only some rows state a clone size, as once, few, many or a class for expanded clones.

TRBJ2-1 | NA | TRBV5-1 | NA | CASSFARAAYNEQFF | TGCGCCAGCAGCTTCGCCAGGGCCGCCTACAATGAGCAGTTCTTC
TRBJ1-2 | NA | TRBV18 | NA | CASLSPGSNYGYTF | TGTGCCAGCCTAAGCCCAGGTTCTAACTATGGCTACACCTTC
TRBJ1-2 | NA | TRBV18 | NA | CASSPGGHGYTF | TGTGCCAGCTCACCAGGGGGCCATGGCTACACCTTC
TRBJ1-4 | TRBD1 | TRBV5-1 | NA | CASSLTPGQYNEKLFF | TGCGCCAGCAGCCTAACACCGGGACAGTATAATGAAAAACTGTTTTTT
TRBJ2-7 | TRBD1 | TRBV27 | NA | CASSSEDRLPYEQYF | TGTGCCAGCAGCTCGGAGGACAGGCTGCCCTACGAGCAGTACTTC
TRBJ2-3 | TRBD1 | TRBV15 | NA | CATRGTGGDTQYF | TGTGCCACCAGGGGGACAGGGGGGGATACGCAGTATTTT
TRBJ2-1 | TRBD1 | TRBV30 | NA | CAWEGQGVSSYNEQFF | TGTGCCTGGGAGGGACAGGGGGTAAGCTCCTACAATGAGCAGTTCTTC
TRBJ1-5 | NA | TRBV12-1 | NA | CASSSTGGDQPQHF | TGTGCCAGCAGCTCGACAGGGGGCGATCAGCCCCAGCATTTT
TRBJ2-1 | NA | TRBV6-6 | NA | CASSYQAGSYNEQFF | TGTGCCAGCAGTTACCAAGCGGGCTCCTACAATGAGCAGTTCTTC
TRBJ1-5 | NA | TRBV11-2 | NA | CASSYSGNSNQPQHF | TGTGCCAGCAGCTACTCCGGGAACAGCAATCAGCCCCAGCATTTT
TRBJ2-7 | TRBD1 | TRBV30 | NA | CAWKTTGGEQYF | TGTGCCTGGAAAACGACAGGGGGCGAGCAGTACTTC
TRBJ1-2 | TRBD1 | TRBV16 | NA | CASSQQGVTNYGYTF | TGTGCCAGCAGCCAACAGGGGGTTACTAACTATGGCTACACCTTC
TRBJ1-2 | NA | TRBV19 | medium-sized | CASSTGGIVKGYTF | TGTGCCAGTAGTACGGGGGGCATTGTAAAAGGCTACACCTTC
TRBJ2-5 | TRBD1 | TRBV7-3 | once | CASSLRGGGVETQYF | TGTGCCAGCAGCTTAAGAGGGGGCGGAGTGGAGACCCAGTACTTC
TRBJ2-3 | NA | TRBV18 | NA | CASSPYVAALTSSTDTQYF | TGTGCCAGCTCACCCTACGTAGCGGCGTTGACTTCTAGCACAGATACGCAGTATTTT
TRBJ2-2 | NA | TRBV4-1 | once | CASSQDGSGANTGELFF | TGCGCCAGCAGCCAAGATGGATCAGGGGCGAACACCGGGGAGCTGTTTTTT
TRBJ1-4 | NA | TRBV2 | NA | CASSWGQPMKNCFF | NA
TRBJ2-7 | NA | TRBV27 | NA | CASSPDMGGGNEQYF | TGTGCCAGCAGTCCGGATATGGGAGGGGGGAACGAGCAGTACTTC
TRBJ2-1 | TRBD2 | TRBV4-1 | NA | CASSLGLAGGSGYNEQFF | TGCGCCAGCAGCTTGGGACTAGCGGGGGGAAGCGGATACAATGAGCAGTTCTTC
TRBJ2-7 | TRBD2 | TRBV7-8 | few | CASSLDSGGSYEQYF | TGTGCCAGCAGCTTAGATAGCGGGGGATCCTACGAGCAGTACTTC
TRBJ1-2 | NA | TRBV30 | NA | CAWSGGIGGYTF | TGTGCCTGGAGTGGAGGGATTGGTGGCTACACCTTC
TRBJ2-1 | TRBD2 | TRBV9 | NA | CASSFRGQREYNEQFF | TGTGCCAGCAGCTTCCGCGGGCAGCGGGAGTACAATGAGCAGTTCTTC
TRBJ2-5 | NA | TRBV18 | NA | CASSPRQPKETQYF | TGTGCCAGCTCACCGAGACAGCCAAAAGAGACCCAGTACTTC
TRBJ2-3 | TRBD2 | TRBV15 | NA | CATSRGLAGGGTDTQYF | TGTGCCACCAGCAGAGGACTAGCGGGAGGCGGGACAGATACGCAGTATTTT
TRBJ1-1 | TRBD1 | TRBV28 | NA | CASRRGGATSEAFF | TGTGCCAGCCGTAGAGGGGGCGCAACGTCTGAAGCTTTCTTT
TRBJ2-5 | NA | TRBV27 | once | CASSLLGGEETQYF | TGTGCCAGCAGTTTATTAGGGGGTGAAGAGACCCAGTACTTC
TRBJ2-3 | NA | TRBV7-7 | NA | CASSPFSGADTQYF | TGTGCTAGCAGCCCCTTTTCGGGGGCAGATACGCAGTATTTT
TRBJ1-5 | NA | TRBV6-1 | NA | CASSWGLSNQPQHF | TGTGCCAGCAGTTGGGGCCTTAGCAATCAGCCCCAGCATTTT
TRBJ1-5 | NA | TRBV21-1 | NA | CASNREESENQPQHF | TGTGCCAGCAACCGGGAAGAGTCAGAGAATCAGCCCCAGCATTTT
TRBJ2-7 | NA | TRBV27 | NA | CASSYDRTYEQYF | TGTGCCAGCAGTTACGACAGGACCTACGAGCAGTACTTC
TRBJ1-1 | TRBD1 | TRBV10-3 | NA | CAISVETGDTEAFF | TGTGCCATCAGTGTCGAGACAGGGGACACTGAAGCTTTCTTT
TRBJ1-4 | TRBD1 | TRBV9 | NA | CASTPLGGLNEKLFF | TGTGCCAGCACCCCCCTAGGGGGCCTAAATGAAAAACTGTTTTTT
TRBJ2-7 | TRBD1 | TRBV5-1 | NA | CASSQRQGYEQYF | TGCGCCAGCAGCCAGAGACAGGGGTACGAGCAGTACTTC
TRBJ2-7 | NA | TRBV19 | few | CASSIGTDSYEQYF | TGTGCCAGTAGTATAGGGACAGACTCCTACGAGCAGTACTTC
TRBJ2-3 | NA | TRBV27 | NA | CASSLGQLGTDTQYF | TGTGCCAGCAGTCTAGGACAGCTAGGCACAGATACGCAGTATTTT
TRBJ2-1 | NA | TRBV15 | NA | CATSRELGSYNEQFF | TGTGCCACCAGCAGAGAGCTAGGCTCCTACAATGAGCAGTTCTTC
TRBJ2-1 | TRBD2 | TRBV5-4 | NA | CASSSAQERGSGNEQFF | TGTGCCAGCAGCTCAGCCCAAGAGCGGGGGAGTGGCAATGAGCAGTTCTTC
TRBJ1-1 | NA | TRBV5-8 | once | CASSTGQPLGTEAFF | TGTGCCAGCAGCACCGGACAGCCTCTGGGCACTGAAGCTTTCTTT
TRBJ2-5 | TRBD1 | TRBV28 | medium-sized | CASSWTGGFSQETQYF | TGTGCCAGCAGTTGGACAGGGGGCTTCTCGCAAGAGACCCAGTACTTC
TRBJ2-1 | TRBD1 | TRBV27 | NA | CASRPGTGSYNEQFF | TGTGCCAGCAGACCCGGGACAGGGTCCTACAATGAGCAGTTCTTC
TRBJ1-2 | TRBD1 | TRBV5-1 | NA | CASSYGTGVLDYGYTF | TGCGCCAGCAGCTACGGGACAGGGGTGTTGGACTATGGCTACACCTTC
TRBJ2-7 | TRBD2 | TRBV28 | few | CASSPLAGGKIYEQYF | TGTGCCAGCAGTCCCCTTGCCGGGGGGAAAATATACGAGCAGTACTTC
TRBJ1-5 | NA | TRBV5-1 | few | CASSTHRDLFYSNQPQHF | TGCGCCAGCAGCACCCACAGGGACCTCTTTTATAGCAATCAGCCCCAGCATTTT
TRBJ2-7 | TRBD2 | TRBV14 | NA | CASSQVAGPYEQYF | TGTGCCAGCAGCCAAGTAGCGGGCCCCTACGAGCAGTACTTC
TRBJ1-1 | NA | TRBV27 | NA | CASSLIAVRMNTEAFF | TGTGCCAGCAGTTTAATCGCGGTCCGGATGAACACTGAAGCTTTCTTT
TRBJ1-2 | NA | TRBV5-1 | NA | CASSLELHRDDVGYTF | TGCGCCAGCAGCTTGGAGCTACACAGGGATGACGTCGGCTACACCTTC
TRBJ2-7 | NA | TRBV19 | NA | CASRTTGNSYEQYF | TGTGCCAGTAGGACTACAGGGAACTCTTACGAGCAGTACTTC
TRBJ1-5 | NA | TRBV18 | NA | CASSPMTGGNQPQHF | TGTGCCAGCTCACCAATGACAGGCGGGAATCAGCCCCAGCATTTT
TRBJ1-5 | NA | TRBV15 | NA | CATSRAPQALNQPQHF | TGTGCCACCAGCAGAGCCCCACAGGCGCTGAATCAGCCCCAGCATTTT
TRBJ2-5 | NA | TRBV2 | NA | CASSGQSKETQYF | TGTGCCAGCAGCGGACAGTCTAAAGAGACCCAGTACTTC
TRBJ1-2 | TRBD1 | TRBV19 | NA | CASSDPGTGAGYTF | TGTGCCAGTTCTGACCCTGGGACAGGGGCCGGCTACACCTTC
TRBJ2-7 | NA | TRBV15 | NA | CATSRTGPDEQYF | TGTGCCACCAGCCGAACAGGGCCCGACGAGCAGTACTTC
TRBJ1-5 | TRBD1 | TRBV28 | NA | CARSTGRQPQHF | TGTGCCAGATCGACAGGGCGGCAGCCCCAGCATTTT
TRBJ1-2 | NA | TRBV6-5 | NA | CASTREAGGANGYTF | TGTGCCAGCACCCGCGAGGCCGGGGGGGCTAATGGCTACACCTTC
TRBJ2-7 | NA | TRBV5-6 | NA | CASSTSYEQYF | TGTGCCAGCAGCACTAGCTACGAGCAGTACTTC
TRBJ1-4 | TRBD1 | TRBV5-6 | once | CASIQGATNEKLFF | TGTGCCAGCATCCAGGGGGCAACTAATGAAAAACTGTTTTTT
TRBJ2-3 | TRBD2 | TRBV7-2 | NA | CASSLVSSGISDTQYF | TGTGCCAGCAGCTTAGTTTCTAGCGGGATTTCAGATACGCAGTATTTT
TRBJ1-4 | NA | TRBV25-1 | NA | CASSELGGGNEKLFF | TGTGCCAGCAGTGAACTAGGGGGTGGTAATGAAAAACTGTTTTTT